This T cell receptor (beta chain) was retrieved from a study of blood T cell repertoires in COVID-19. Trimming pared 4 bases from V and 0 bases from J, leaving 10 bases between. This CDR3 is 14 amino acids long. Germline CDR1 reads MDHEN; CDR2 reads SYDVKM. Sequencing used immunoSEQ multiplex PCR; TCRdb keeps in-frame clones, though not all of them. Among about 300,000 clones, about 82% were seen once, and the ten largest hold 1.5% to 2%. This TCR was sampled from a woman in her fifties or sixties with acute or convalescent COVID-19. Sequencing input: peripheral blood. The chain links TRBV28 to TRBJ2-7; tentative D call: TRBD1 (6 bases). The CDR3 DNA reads TGTGCCAGCAGTTCTGGGACAAACTCCTACGAGCAGTACTTC. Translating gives CASSSGTNSYEQYF.